Presented here are 25 T cell receptor beta chains from one specimen sequenced in a study of blood T cell repertoires in COVID-19. TCRdb keeps only in-frame clones here, not all; method: immunoSEQ multiplex PCR. The repertoire has about 130,000 clones, 55% to 75% of them found once; the top ten carry under 2.5%. The sequenced sample consisted of peripheral blood. The source is a woman in her sixties or seventies with acute or convalescent COVID-19.

The J gene is TRBJ1-2, the V gene TRBV5-1, with 9 bases fitting TRBD1. The V segment lost 4 bases and the J segment 0 bases; nucleotides outside the gene matches: 7. CDR1 and CDR2 (germline): SGHRS, YFSETQ. This CDR3 has 16 amino acids. CDR3 nucleotide sequence: TGCGCCAGCAGCCCCGGGACAGGGCCCCCTAACTATGGCTACACCTTC. This gives the protein CASSPGTGPPNYGYTF.

This clone was recorded a few times. This chain uses TRBV5-1 with TRBJ2-5, with 11 bases aligning to TRBD1. This CDR3 region has 15 residues. Germline V CDR1 and CDR2: SGHRS, YFSETQ. J lost 4 bases, V lost 4 bases, and 6 bases had no gene match. Here the CDR3 DNA reads TGCGCCAGCAGCAACGGACAGGGGGCGCGAGAGACCCAGTACTTC. Its protein is CASSNGQGARETQYF.

This clone was found a few times. The chain recombines TRBV6-6 with TRBJ1-1, with 9 bases identical to TRBD1. The length of the CDR3 is 16 residues. V lost 6 bases, J lost 3 bases, and 11 bases stayed unmatched. Germline CDR1 reads MNHNY; CDR2 reads SVGAGI (reference sequence). CDR3 sequence: CASSPLLGQGHTEAFF. Written as DNA, the CDR3 is TGTGCCAGCAGCCCTCTTTTAGGACAGGGGCACACTGAAGCTTTCTTT.

The genes are TRBV25-1 and TRBJ2-4, with a tentative D call TRBD2 (7 bases). V lost 6 bases to trimming and J lost 7 bases, with 16 bases between them. Germline V gene data show CDR1 as MGHDK and CDR2 as SYGVNS. The CDR3 covers 14 residues. CDR3 residues: CASSHGGLGNIQYF. The DNA of the CDR3 is TGTGCCAGCAGCCACGGGGGGCTTGGGAACATTCAGTACTTC.

This clone was seen a handful of times. This chain links TRBV6-4 with TRBJ2-3; TRBD2 matches at 7 bases. V lost 8 bases, J lost 8 bases, and 19 bases stayed unmatched. The CDR3 is made up of 16 amino acids. Germline V lookup: CDR1 MRHNA, CDR2 SNTAGT. In DNA, the CDR3 is TGTGCCAGCGCGCCAGAGGGAGGGCCGCTTCAGGGTACGCAGTATTTT. Translated: CASAPEGGPLQGTQYF.

This sequence joins TRBV3-1 (or the pseudogene TRBV3-2) and TRBJ2-7, with D possibly being TRBD1 (5 bases). The ends were cut back, 3 bases at V and 2 bases at J, with 11 bases in the middle. Per germline, CDR1 LGHDT and CDR2 YNNKEL (reference sequence). The CDR3 runs 14 residues. CDR3 sequence (DNA): TGTGCCAGCAGCCATTCCCACAGGACCTACGAGCAGTACTTC. Residues: CASSHSHRTYEQYF.

This chain joins TRBV2 and TRBJ2-2; TRBD2 matches at 14 bases. Germline-derived CDR1 and CDR2 are SNHLY and FYNNEI. The CDR3 is 20 residues long. Trimming at V came to 4 bases and at J to 6 bases, leaving 16 bases not matched to a gene. The CDR3 is CASSVPGTSGSVGEAGELFF. As DNA, the CDR3 is TGTGCCAGCAGTGTTCCGGGGACTAGCGGGAGTGTAGGTGAGGCCGGGGAGCTGTTTTTT.

This clone was counted at least ten times. This chain joins TRBV7-9 and TRBJ1-2; 8 positions agree with TRBD1. The V gene end was trimmed by 5 bases and the J gene end by 9 bases; junction bases not matched to a gene: 5. Germline assignment: CDR1 SEHNR and CDR2 FQNEAQ (reference sequence). This CDR3 contains 12 residues. For the CDR3, the DNA is TGTGCCAGCAGCACTGGACAGGGCCGCTACACCTTC. It is translated as CASSTGQGRYTF.

The chain joins TRBV11-2 to TRBJ2-1, with D maybe TRBD2 (6 bases). V was shortened by 3 bases and J by 4 bases, with 10 bases between the two germline ends. The CDR3 covers 14 residues. CDR1 is SGHAT, CDR2 FQNNGV, per germline. CDR3 nucleotide sequence: TGTGCCAGCAGCTTCACTAGCAATTACAATGAGCAGTTCTTC. It yields the protein CASSFTSNYNEQFF.

For this clone: A much larger clonotype is one base distant, so this may be a read error. Other DNA sequences within the sample encode an identical CDR3. The J gene is TRBJ2-3, the V gene TRBV24-1; the D gene is possibly TRBD2 (6 bases). CDR1 is KGHDR and CDR2 is SFDVKD in the germline V gene. CDR3 length equals 16 residues. CDR3 sequence: CATSDYGGGLTDTQYF. As DNA, the CDR3 is TGTGCCACCAGTGATTACGGGGGAGGCCTCACAGATACGCAATATTTT.

This clone was observed many times. The CDR3 protein is CASSARSGQGLSGANVLTF. In DNA form, the CDR3 reads TGTGCCAGTAGTGCGCGATCGGGACAGGGACTGTCTGGGGCCAACGTCCTGACTTTC. J is TRBJ2-6 and V is TRBV19; 9 positions match TRBD1. Germline values: CDR1 LNHDA, CDR2 SQIVND (reference sequence). The J segment lost 1 base and the V segment lost 5 bases, leaving 12 bases of the junction unmatched. This CDR3 contains 19 residues.

V gene TRBV30 combines with J gene TRBJ2-1, with 8 bases aligning to TRBD1. The CDR3 totals 12 residues. The ends lost 2 bases at V and 8 bases at J; junction bases unmatched: 2. Per germline, CDR1 GTSNPN and CDR2 SVGIG (reference sequence). CDR3 protein: CAWSRQGHEQFF. The DNA for the CDR3 is TGTGCCTGGAGTAGACAGGGGCATGAGCAGTTCTTC.

The chain joins TRBV2 to TRBJ2-1; D possibly corresponds to TRBD1 (5 bases). This CDR3 is built from 15 residues. The V gene lost 3 bases and the J gene lost 4 bases, with 13 bases spanning the gap. The germline V gene encodes CDR1 SNHLY and CDR2 FYNNEI. CDR3 coding DNA: TGTGCCAGCAGTGATTCAGGGTCCCTTTACAATGAGCAGTTCTTC. Translated: CASSDSGSLYNEQFF. The full variable domain, rest sourced from reference TRBV2 and TRBJ2-1, is EPEVTQTPSHQVTQMGQEVILRCVPISNHLYFYWYRQILGQKVEFLVSFYNNEISEKSEIFDDQFSVERPDGSNFTLKIRSTKLEDSAMYFCASSDSGSLYNEQFFGPGTRLTVL.

This clone was detected a few times. The rearrangement links TRBV4-1 to TRBJ2-7; 9 positions agree with TRBD2. The CDR3 contains 16 residues. The germline V gene encodes CDR1 MGHRA and CDR2 YSYEKL. V gave up 0 bases and J gave up 4 bases; unmatched junction bases: 7. CDR3 in DNA: TGCGCCAGCAGCCAAGATGGTAGCGGGAGTGGTTACGAGCAGTACTTC. This encodes CASSQDGSGSGYEQYF.

The genes are TRBV10-2 and TRBJ1-6; no firm D call. Trimming left V 2 bases short and J 10 bases short, with 9 bases between. Germline CDR1 WSHSY, CDR2 SAAADI. The CDR3 is 13 residues long. The CDR3 loop is CASSEVTRSPLHF. CDR3 DNA sequence: TGCGCCAGCAGTGAGGTTACCCGGTCACCCCTCCACTTT.

The chain joins TRBV13 to TRBJ2-3; 7 nucleotides match TRBD2. The V segment lost 4 bases and the J segment 1 base; nucleotides outside the gene matches: 2. Germline lookup yields CDR1 PRHDT and CDR2 FYEKMQ (reference sequence). The CDR3 length is 14 residues. The CDR3 protein is CASSSRGGTDTQYF. In DNA, the CDR3 is TGTGCCAGCAGCTCCCGGGGGGGCACAGATACGCAGTATTTT.

The rearrangement uses TRBV5-1 and TRBJ2-2; a weak D match, TRBD1 (5 bases). The V and J ends lost 0 bases and 5 bases respectively, with 11 bases between them. The germline gives CDR1 SGHRS, CDR2 YFSETQ. This CDR3 is built from 15 residues. CDR3 sequence: CASSLEPGRTGELFF. As DNA, the CDR3 is TGCGCCAGCAGCTTGGAACCAGGGCGGACCGGGGAGCTGTTTTTT. The full variable domain, rest sourced from reference TRBV5-1 and TRBJ2-2, is KAGVTQTPRYLIKTRGQQVTLSCSPISGHRSVSWYQQTPGQGLQFLFEYFSETQRNKGNFPGRFSGRQFSNSRSEMNVSTLELGDSALYLCASSLEPGRTGELFFGEGSRLTVL.

Note on this clone: One base away lies a much larger clone, so this may be a sequencing read error. V and J are TRBV5-1 and TRBJ2-7; D perhaps matches TRBD2 (6 bases). Germline-derived CDR1 and CDR2 are SGHRS and YFSETQ. The CDR3 runs to 17 residues. CDR3 nucleotides: TGCGCCAGCAGCTTGGCCCAGCGCGGGGCGCTTTCCTACGAGCAGTGCTTC. Translation: CASSLAQRGALSYEQCF. Combining the CDR3 with reference TRBV5-1 and TRBJ2-7 gives the whole variable domain KAGVTQTPRYLIKTRGQQVTLSCSPISGHRSVSWYQQTPGQGLQFLFEYFSETQRNKGNFPGRFSGRQFSNSRSEMNVSTLELGDSALYLCASSLAQRGALSYEQCFGPGTRLTVT.

The chain recombines TRBV6-5 with TRBJ2-2; D is unresolved. CDR3 length: 12 amino acids. The germline V gene encodes CDR1 MNHEY and CDR2 SVGAGI. Trimming took off 8 bases at V and 5 bases at J, with 9 bases between the two ends. The CDR3, as DNA: TGTGCCAGCGTGGGCCCTACCGGGGAGCTGTTTTTT. Protein sequence: CASVGPTGELFF.

The genes are TRBV2 and TRBJ2-3; 7 nucleotides align to TRBD1. The CDR3 is made up of 13 amino acids. Trimming cost V 8 bases and J 4 bases; bases outside gene matches: 6. Germline V lookup: CDR1 SNHLY, CDR2 FYNNEI. In DNA, the CDR3 is TGTGCCAGCGTAAGACAGGGAGCAGATACGCAGTATTTT. It translates to CASVRQGADTQYF.

The J gene is TRBJ1-1, the V gene TRBV29-1, with D possibly matching TRBD1 (5 bases). CDR1 is SQVTM and CDR2 is ANQGSEA in the germline V gene. Trimming cost V 0 bases and J 4 bases, with 12 bases left between them. The CDR3 spans 14 residues. This CDR3 reads CSVEDSGIGTEAFF. In nucleotides, the CDR3 is TGCAGCGTTGAAGACTCAGGGATAGGCACTGAAGCTTTCTTT.

V gene TRBV2 combines with J gene TRBJ2-7; tentative D call: TRBD1 (5 bases). The germline V and J ends were trimmed by 4 bases and 1 base, with 11 bases remaining between them. The CDR3 is made up of 14 amino acids. Germline lookup yields CDR1 SNHLY and CDR2 FYNNEI. This chain's CDR3 is CASSVEDKSYEQYF. The CDR3, as DNA: TGTGCCAGCAGTGTAGAGGACAAATCCTACGAGCAGTACTTC.

The chain couples TRBV7-9 to TRBJ1-2; possible D gene TRBD1, 5 bases. The CDR3 is 13 amino acids. The V and J ends lost 3 bases and 8 bases respectively, with 13 bases between them. Germline assignment: CDR1 SEHNR and CDR2 FQNEAQ (reference sequence). CDR3 bases: TGTGCCAGCAGCTTGACAGAAGGAGGGGGCTACACCTTC. Its translation is CASSLTEGGGYTF.

The chain links TRBV6-5 to TRBJ1-5; weak D call: TRBD1 (5 bases). Germline CDR1 is MNHEY and CDR2 is SVGAGI. The CDR3 contains 15 residues. Trimming took 5 bases from V and 2 from J, leaving 13 bases between them. Here the CDR3 reads CASSLQGLGNQPQHF. In DNA form, the CDR3 reads TGTGCCAGCAGTCTCCAGGGACTTGGCAATCAGCCCCAGCATTTT.

The chain couples TRBV6-5 to TRBJ2-1; no firm D call. Germline loops: CDR1 MNHEY, CDR2 SVGAGI. The ends were cut back, 5 bases at V and 10 bases at J, with 15 bases in the middle. This CDR3 comprises 13 residues. The CDR3 sequence: CASSPGLVGEQFF. The DNA for the CDR3 is TGTGCCAGCAGTCCTGGGTTAGTCGGGGAGCAGTTCTTC.